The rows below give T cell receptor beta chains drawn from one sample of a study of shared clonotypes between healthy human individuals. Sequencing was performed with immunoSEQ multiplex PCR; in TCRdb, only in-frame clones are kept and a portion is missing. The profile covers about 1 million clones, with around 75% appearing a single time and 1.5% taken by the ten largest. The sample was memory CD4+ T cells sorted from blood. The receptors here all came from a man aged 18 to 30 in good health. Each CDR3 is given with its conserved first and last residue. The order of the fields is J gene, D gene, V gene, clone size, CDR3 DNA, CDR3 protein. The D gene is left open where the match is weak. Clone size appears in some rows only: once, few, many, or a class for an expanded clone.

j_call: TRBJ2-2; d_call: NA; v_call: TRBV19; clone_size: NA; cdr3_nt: TGTGCCAGTAGTATAAATATCGTTACGCCCCGGGCGAACACCGGGGAGCTGTTTTTT; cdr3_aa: CASSINIVTPRANTGELFF
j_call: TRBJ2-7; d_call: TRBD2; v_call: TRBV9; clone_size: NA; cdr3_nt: TGTGCCAGCAGCCATAGCGGGAGCCCCTCCTACGAGCAGTACTTC; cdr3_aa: CASSHSGSPSYEQYF
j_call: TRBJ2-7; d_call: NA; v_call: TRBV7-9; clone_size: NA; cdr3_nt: TGTGCCAGCAGCTTAGCGGCAGGGCGAGGGGGTTACGAGCAGTACTTC; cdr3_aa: CASSLAAGRGGYEQYF
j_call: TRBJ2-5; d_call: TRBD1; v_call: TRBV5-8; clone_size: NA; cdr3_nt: TGTGCCAGCAGCGTGAACAGGGGAGAGACCCAGTACTTC; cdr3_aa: CASSVNRGETQYF
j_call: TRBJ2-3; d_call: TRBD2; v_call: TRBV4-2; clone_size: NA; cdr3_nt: TGTGCCAGCAGCCAAGAAGCGGGGGTAGATAGCACAGATACGCAGTATTTT; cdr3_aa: CASSQEAGVDSTDTQYF
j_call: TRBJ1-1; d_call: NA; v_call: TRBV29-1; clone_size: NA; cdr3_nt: TGCAGCACCCGACAGGACTACAGGATGAACACTGAAGCTTTCTTT; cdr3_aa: CSTRQDYRMNTEAFF
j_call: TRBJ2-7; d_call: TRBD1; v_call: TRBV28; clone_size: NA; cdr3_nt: TGTGCCAGCAGTTCTGGACAGGGGTACGAGCAGTACTTC; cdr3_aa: CASSSGQGYEQYF
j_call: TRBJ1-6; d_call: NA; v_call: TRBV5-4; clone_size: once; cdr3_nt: TGTGCCAGCAGCTTGCCGGGGGGCAATTCACCCCTCCACTTT; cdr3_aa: CASSLPGGNSPLHF
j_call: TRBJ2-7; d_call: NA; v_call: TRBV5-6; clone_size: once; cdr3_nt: TGTGCCAGCAGCTTGGGAAGGGGAGGCTACGAGCAGTACTTC; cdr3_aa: CASSLGRGGYEQYF
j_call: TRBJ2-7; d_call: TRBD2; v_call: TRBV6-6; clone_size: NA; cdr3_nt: TGTGCCAGCAGTTACTCGGAGCGGGGGGACTCCTACGAGCAGTACTTC; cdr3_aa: CASSYSERGDSYEQYF
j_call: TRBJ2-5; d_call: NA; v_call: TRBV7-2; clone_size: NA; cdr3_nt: TGTGCCAGCAGCTCAAATGGGGGGTGGGAGACCCAGTACTTC; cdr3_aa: CASSSNGGWETQYF
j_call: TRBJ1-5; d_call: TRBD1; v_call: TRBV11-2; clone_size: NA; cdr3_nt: TGTGCCAGCAGCTTAACGGGACAGGGGGTCGGTCAGCCCCAGCATTTT; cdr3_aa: CASSLTGQGVGQPQHF
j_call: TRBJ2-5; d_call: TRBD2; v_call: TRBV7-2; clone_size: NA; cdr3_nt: TGTGCCAGCAGCTTAGGAGGGCGGGGGAGACCAACCCAAGAGACCCAGTACTTC; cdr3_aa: CASSLGGRGRPTQETQYF
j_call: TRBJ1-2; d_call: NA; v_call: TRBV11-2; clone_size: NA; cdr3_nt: TGTGCCAGCAGCACTACAGTAGGATGGAACTATGGCTACACCTTC; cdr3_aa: CASSTTVGWNYGYTF
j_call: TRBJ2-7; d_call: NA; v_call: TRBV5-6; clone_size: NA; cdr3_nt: TGTGCCAGCAGCAAGGCAGGCTACGAGCAGTACTTC; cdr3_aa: CASSKAGYEQYF
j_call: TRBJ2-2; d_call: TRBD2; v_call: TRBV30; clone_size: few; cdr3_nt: TGTGCCTGGTTCCAGCGGGGGGTCCACACCGGGGAGCTGTTTTTT; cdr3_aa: CAWFQRGVHTGELFF
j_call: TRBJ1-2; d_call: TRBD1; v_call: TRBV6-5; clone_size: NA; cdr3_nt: TGTGCCAGCAGTTACACAATGGGACAGGGCAACTATGGCTACACCTTC; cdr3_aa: CASSYTMGQGNYGYTF
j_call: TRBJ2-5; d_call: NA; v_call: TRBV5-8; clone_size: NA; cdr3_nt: TGTGCCAGCAGCCCGTATCAGGGAGGGGGGTACCAAGAGACCCAGTACTTC; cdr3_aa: CASSPYQGGGYQETQYF
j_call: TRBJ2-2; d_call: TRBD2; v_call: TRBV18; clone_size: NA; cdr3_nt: TGTGCCAGCTCACCGGGACTAGCTGCGACCGGGGAGCTGTTTTTT; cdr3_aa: CASSPGLAATGELFF
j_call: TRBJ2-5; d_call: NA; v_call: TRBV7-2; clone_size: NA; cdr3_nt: TGTGCCAGCAGCTTAGTTACGGGGCGGGAACAAGAGACCCAGTACTTC; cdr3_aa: CASSLVTGREQETQYF
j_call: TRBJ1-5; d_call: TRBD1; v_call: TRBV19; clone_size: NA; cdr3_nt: TGTGCCAGTAGTATAGGGGGGACAGATAGCAATCAGCCCCAGCATTTT; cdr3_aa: CASSIGGTDSNQPQHF
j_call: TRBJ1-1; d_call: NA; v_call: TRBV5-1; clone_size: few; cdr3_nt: TGCGCCAGCAGGTGGGGACTGAACACTGAAGCTTTCTTT; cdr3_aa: CASRWGLNTEAFF
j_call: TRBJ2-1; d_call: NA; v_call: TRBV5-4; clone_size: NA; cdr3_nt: TGTGCCAGCAGCTTGACACCCAACAATGAGCAGTTCTTC; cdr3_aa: CASSLTPNNEQFF
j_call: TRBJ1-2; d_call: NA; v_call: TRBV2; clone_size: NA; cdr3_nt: TGTGCCAGCAGTGTTAATCCTCCTAAAAGTTTC; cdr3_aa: CASSVNPPKSF
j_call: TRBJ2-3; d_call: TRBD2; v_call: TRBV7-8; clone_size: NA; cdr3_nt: TGTGCCAGCAGCGCCGGGACTAGCTCTTCAGATACGCAGTATTTT; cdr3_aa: CASSAGTSSSDTQYF
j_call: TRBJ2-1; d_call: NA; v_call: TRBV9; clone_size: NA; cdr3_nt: TGTGCCAGCAGCGTAGCAGTGGGGGCCAATTACAATGAGCAGTTCTTC; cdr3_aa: CASSVAVGANYNEQFF
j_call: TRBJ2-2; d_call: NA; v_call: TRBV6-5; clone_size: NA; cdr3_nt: TGTGCCAGCACGAGGGGAGACACCGGGGAGCTGTTTTTT; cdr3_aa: CASTRGDTGELFF
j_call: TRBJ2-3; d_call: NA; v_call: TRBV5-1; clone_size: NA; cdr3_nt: TGCGCCAGCAGCTCCCCGGGCACAGATACGCAGTATTTT; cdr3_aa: CASSSPGTDTQYF
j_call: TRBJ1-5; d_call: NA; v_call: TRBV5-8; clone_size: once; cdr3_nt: TGTGCCAGCAGCTCAGCCTACTATAGCAATCAGCCCCAGCATTTT; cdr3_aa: CASSSAYYSNQPQHF
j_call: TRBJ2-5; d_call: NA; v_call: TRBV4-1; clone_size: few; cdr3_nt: TGCGCCAGCAGCCGAGGCAAGGGAGTGGTTCAAGAGACCCAGTACTTC; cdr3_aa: CASSRGKGVVQETQYF
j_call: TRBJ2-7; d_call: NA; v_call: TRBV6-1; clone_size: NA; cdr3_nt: TGTGCCAGCAGTGAACAGGGGGGGCCCTACGAGCAGTACTTC; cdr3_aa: CASSEQGGPYEQYF
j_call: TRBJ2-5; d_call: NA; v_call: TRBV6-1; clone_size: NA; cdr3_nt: TGTGCCAGCAGTGACTTCGCATTGGACGGACGAGAGACCCAGTACTTC; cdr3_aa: CASSDFALDGRETQYF
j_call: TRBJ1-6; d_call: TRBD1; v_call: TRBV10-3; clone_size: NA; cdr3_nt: TGTGCCATCAGTGTAGACAGGGACGGTTCACCCCTCCACTTT; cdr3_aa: CAISVDRDGSPLHF
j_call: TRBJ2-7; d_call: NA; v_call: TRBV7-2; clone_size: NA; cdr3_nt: TGTGCCAGCAGCCCTGGGTTTCGCCCCGACGAGCAGTACTTC; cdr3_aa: CASSPGFRPDEQYF
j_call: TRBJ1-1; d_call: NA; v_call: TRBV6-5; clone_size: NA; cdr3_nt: TGTGCCAGCAGCCGAGGGGGGAACACTGAAGCTTTCTTT; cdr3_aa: CASSRGGNTEAFF
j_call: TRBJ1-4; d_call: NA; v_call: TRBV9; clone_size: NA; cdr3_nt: TGTGCCAGCAGCGGAGAGGGGCGGGGTGAAAAACTGTTTTTT; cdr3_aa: CASSGEGRGEKLFF
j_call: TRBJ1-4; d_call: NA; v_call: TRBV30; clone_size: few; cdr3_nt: TGTGCCTGGAGAAGGACAGCCATTGAAAAACTGTTTTTT; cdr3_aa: CAWRRTAIEKLFF
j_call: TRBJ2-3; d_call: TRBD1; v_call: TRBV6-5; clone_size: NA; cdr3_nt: TGTGCCAGCAGTTATACCGTGGACAGGGGGTCAGATACGCAGTATTTT; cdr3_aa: CASSYTVDRGSDTQYF
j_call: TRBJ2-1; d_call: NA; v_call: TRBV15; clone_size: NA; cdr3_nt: TGTGCCACCAGCAGTTGGGGACCAGGGGTCAATGAGCAGTTCTTC; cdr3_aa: CATSSWGPGVNEQFF
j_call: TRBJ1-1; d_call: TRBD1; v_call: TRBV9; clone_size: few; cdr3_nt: TGTGCCAGCAGCGCAGGGGACAGGGGGCGGACTGAAGCTTTCTTT; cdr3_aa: CASSAGDRGRTEAFF
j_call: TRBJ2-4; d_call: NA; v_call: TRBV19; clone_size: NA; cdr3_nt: TGTGCCAGTAGTATAGATCGGGCCGGGGGCGCGACCAAAAACATTCAGTACTTC; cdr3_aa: CASSIDRAGGATKNIQYF
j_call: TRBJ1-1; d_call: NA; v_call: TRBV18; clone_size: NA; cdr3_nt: TGTGCCAGCTCACCACCGCGGGGTTGGGACACTGAAGCTTTCTTT; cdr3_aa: CASSPPRGWDTEAFF
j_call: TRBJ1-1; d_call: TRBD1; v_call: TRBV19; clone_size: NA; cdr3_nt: TGTGCCAGTAGACAGGGGATTTCGGCGAACACTGAAGCTTTCTTT; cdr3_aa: CASRQGISANTEAFF
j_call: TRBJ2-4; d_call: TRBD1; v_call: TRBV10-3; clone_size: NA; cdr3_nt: TGTGCCATCAGTGATCGGGGACAGGGGGTCGGAGCCAAAAACATTCAGTACTTC; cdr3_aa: CAISDRGQGVGAKNIQYF
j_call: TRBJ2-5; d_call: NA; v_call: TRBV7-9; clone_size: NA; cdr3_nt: TGTGCCAGCAGCTTAATCCAGGGTGGGGGAATTGAGACCCAGTACTTC; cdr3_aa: CASSLIQGGGIETQYF